This T cell receptor (beta chain) emerged from a study of siplizumab effects on memory and regulatory T cells. Regarding the study as a whole: Siplizumab significantly reduced alloreactive sequences traceable to unstimulated CD4+ memory cells. Researchers did not confirm the suppressive function of proliferating Tregs from siplizumab cultures. Sequences below about 10^-5 frequency were poorly captured. As a result, only a minor fraction of alloreactive clones mapped to unstimulated subsets. Memory cells seemed less diverse than naive T cells, which also seemed major contributors to the alloresponse.

This CDR3 has 15 residues. Germline V gene sequence: CDR1 KGHSH, CDR2 LQKENI. V shed 8 bases and J 2 bases; nucleotides not matched to a gene: 8. Some clones are missing from TCRdb's copy, which holds only in-frame ones; the method was immunoSEQ multiplex PCR. The sample holds roughly 100,000 clones, approximately 90% seen once. In this sample, this clone turned up once. The antigen is undetermined. The rearrangement links TRBV18 to TRBJ2-3; 9 bases match TRBD2. Material for sequencing was CD4+ T cells sorted from blood. The source of this sequence is a human donor in good health. CDR3 DNA: TGTGCCAGCAAGCGTAGCGGGGGTATCACAGATACGCAGTATTTT. This encodes CASKRSGGITDTQYF.